This T cell receptor (beta chain) came from a study of a mutant IDH1 vaccine in newly diagnosed glioma. Across the whole study: Investigators started vaccination 4-6 weeks after radiotherapy alone, or with temozolomide cycles.

About this clone itself: Its cognate antigen is unknown.

The time point denotes: week 11, during vaccination. All doses held 300 ug of mutant IDH1 20-mer peptide, with topical imiquimod. Per the germline V gene, CDR1 is SEHNR and CDR2 is FQNEAQ (reference sequence). CDR3 length equals 15 residues. V lost 5 bases to trimming and J lost 0 bases, with 14 bases between them. Assay used: immunoSEQ multiplex PCR; TCRdb lists only in-frame clones, some missing. Among about 60,000 clones, approximately 88% were seen once, and the ten largest hold more than 7.5%. This TCR derives from a woman between 45 and 60 years old with glioma. Sequenced here: PBMCs, sampled from a glioma patient whose treatment included an IDH1 peptide vaccine. The rearrangement uses TRBV7-9 and TRBJ2-7; D may correspond to TRBD1 or TRBD2 (7 bases each). This chain's CDR3 is CASSPPGGGSYEQYF. The CDR3 coding sequence is TGTGCCAGCAGCCCCCCAGGGGGGGGCTCCTACGAGCAGTACTTC.